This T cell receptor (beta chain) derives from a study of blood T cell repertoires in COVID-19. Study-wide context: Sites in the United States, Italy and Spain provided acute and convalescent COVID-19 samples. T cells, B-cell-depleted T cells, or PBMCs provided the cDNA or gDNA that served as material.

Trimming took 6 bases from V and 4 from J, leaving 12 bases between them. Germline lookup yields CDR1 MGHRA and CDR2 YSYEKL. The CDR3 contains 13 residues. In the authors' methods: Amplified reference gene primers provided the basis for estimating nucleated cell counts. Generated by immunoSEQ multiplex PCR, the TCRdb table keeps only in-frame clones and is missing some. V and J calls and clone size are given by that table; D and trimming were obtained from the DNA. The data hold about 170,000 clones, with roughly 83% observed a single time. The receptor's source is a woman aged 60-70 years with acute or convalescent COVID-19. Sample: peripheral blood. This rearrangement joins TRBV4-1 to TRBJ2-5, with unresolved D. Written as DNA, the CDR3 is TGCGCCAGCAGTCTCCAGCGCGGAGAGACCCAGTACTTC. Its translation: CASSLQRGETQYF.